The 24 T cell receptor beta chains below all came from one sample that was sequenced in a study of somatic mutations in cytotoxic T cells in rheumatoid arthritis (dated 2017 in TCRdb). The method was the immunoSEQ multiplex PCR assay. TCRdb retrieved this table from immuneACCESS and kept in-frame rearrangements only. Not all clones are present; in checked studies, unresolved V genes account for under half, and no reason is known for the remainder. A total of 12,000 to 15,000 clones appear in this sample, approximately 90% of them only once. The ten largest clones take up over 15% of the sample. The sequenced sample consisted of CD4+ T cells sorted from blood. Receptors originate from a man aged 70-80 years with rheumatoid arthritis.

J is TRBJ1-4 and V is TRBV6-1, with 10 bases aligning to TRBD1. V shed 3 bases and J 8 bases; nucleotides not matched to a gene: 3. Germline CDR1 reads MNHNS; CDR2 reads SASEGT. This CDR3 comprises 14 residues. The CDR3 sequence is CASSDPGQGEKLFF. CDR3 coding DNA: TGTGCCAGCAGTGACCCGGGACAGGGGGAAAAACTGTTTTTT.

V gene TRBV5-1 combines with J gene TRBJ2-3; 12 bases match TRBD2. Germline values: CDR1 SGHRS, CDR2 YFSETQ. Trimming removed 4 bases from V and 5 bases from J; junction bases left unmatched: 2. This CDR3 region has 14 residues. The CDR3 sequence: CASSTGLAGDTQYF. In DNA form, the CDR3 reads TGCGCCAGCAGCACGGGACTAGCGGGAGATACGCAGTATTTT.

In DNA form, the CDR3 reads TGTGCCATCAGCGAACAGCCAGGGGGTCTCTACGAGCAGTACTTC. It yields the protein CAISEQPGGLYEQYF. The chain carries TRBV10-3 and TRBJ2-7, with 7 bases aligning to TRBD1. Germline V gene data show CDR1 as ENHRY and CDR2 as SYGVKD. This CDR3 region has 15 residues. With 6 bases clipped from V and 3 bases from J, the junction kept 11 bases outside the gene matches.

The CDR3 coding sequence is TGTGCCAGCGTCCGGGACAGCGGTGGAGAGACCCAGTACTTC. This sequence encodes CASVRDSGGETQYF. V is TRBV2 and J is TRBJ2-5, with 7 bases aligning to TRBD1. Germline CDR1 and CDR2: SNHLY and FYNNEI. The ends lost 8 bases at V and 4 bases at J; junction bases unmatched: 10. The CDR3 is made up of 14 amino acids.

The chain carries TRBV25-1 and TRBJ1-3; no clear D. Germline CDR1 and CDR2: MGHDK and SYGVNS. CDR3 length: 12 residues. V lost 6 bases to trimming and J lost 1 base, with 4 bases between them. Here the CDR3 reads CASSLSGNTIYF. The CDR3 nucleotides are TGTGCCAGCAGCCTTTCTGGAAACACCATATATTTT.

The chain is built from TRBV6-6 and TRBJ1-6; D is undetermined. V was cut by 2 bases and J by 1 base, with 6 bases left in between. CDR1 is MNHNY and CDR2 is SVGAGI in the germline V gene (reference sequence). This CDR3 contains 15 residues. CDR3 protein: CASSYTRSYNSPLHF. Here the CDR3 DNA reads TGTGCCAGCAGTTACACCCGGTCCTATAATTCACCCCTCCACTTT.

CDR3 in amino acids: CASNWQGAYGYTF. The CDR3 DNA is TGTGCCAGCAATTGGCAGGGGGCCTATGGCTACACCTTC. The chain couples TRBV6-1 to TRBJ1-2; 8 nucleotides align to TRBD1. Germline V lookup: CDR1 MNHNS, CDR2 SASEGT. After removal of 7 bases from V and 4 bases from J, the junction contained 5 bases not matched to a gene. The CDR3 is 13 residues long.

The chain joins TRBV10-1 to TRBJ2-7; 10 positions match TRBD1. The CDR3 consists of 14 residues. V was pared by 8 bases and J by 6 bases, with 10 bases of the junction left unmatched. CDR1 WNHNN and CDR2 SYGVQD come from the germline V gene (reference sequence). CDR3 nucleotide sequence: TGCGCCAGCGGCACGCCCGGGACAGGGGCCGAGCAGTACTTC. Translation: CASGTPGTGAEQYF.

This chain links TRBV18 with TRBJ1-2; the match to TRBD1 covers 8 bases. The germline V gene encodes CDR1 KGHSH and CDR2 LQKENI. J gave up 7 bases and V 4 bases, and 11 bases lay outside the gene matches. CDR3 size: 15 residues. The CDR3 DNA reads TGTGCCAGCTCACAAAATCAGGGGGCAGCCGCTGGCTACACCTTC. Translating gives CASSQNQGAAAGYTF.

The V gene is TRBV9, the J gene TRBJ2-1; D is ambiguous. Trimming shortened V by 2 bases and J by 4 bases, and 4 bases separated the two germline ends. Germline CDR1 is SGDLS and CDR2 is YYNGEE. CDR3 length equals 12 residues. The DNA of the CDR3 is TGTGCCAGCAGCGTCAGTTACAATGAGCAGTTCTTC. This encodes CASSVSYNEQFF. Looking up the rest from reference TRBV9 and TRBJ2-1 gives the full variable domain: DSGVTQTPKHLITATGQRVTLRCSPRSGDLSVYWYQQSLDQGLQFLIQYYNGEERAKGNILERFSAQQFPDLHSELNLSSLELGDSALYFCASSVSYNEQFFGPGTRLTVL.

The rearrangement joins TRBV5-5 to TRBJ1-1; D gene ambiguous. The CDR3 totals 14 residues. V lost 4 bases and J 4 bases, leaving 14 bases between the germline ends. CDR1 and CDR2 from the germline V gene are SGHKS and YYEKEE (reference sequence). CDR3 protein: CASSPLPRGTEAFF. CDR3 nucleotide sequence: TGTGCCAGCAGCCCCCTACCCCGGGGCACTGAAGCTTTCTTT.

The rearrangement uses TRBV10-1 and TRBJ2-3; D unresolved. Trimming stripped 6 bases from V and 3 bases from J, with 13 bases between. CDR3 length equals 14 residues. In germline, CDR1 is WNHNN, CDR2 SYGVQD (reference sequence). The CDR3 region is CASSRPEETDTQYF. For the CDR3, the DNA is TGCGCCAGCAGCCGACCCGAGGAAACAGATACGCAGTATTTT.

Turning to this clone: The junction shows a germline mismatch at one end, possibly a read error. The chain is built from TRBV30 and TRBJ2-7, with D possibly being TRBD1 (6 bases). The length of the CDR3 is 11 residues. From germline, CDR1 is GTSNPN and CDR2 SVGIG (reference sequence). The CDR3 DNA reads TGTGCCTGGCTCGACAGGTTCCAGGCTAGGTTC. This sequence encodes CAWLDRFQARF.

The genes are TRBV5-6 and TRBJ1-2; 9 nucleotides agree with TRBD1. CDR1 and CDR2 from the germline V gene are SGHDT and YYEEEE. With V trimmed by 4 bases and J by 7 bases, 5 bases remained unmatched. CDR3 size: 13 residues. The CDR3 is CASSRDRAGGYTF. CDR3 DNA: TGTGCCAGCAGCCGGGACAGGGCTGGTGGCTACACCTTC.

The CDR3 nucleotides are TGTGCCAGCAGCTTGGGCGCGGGGGGTTACACAGATACGCAGTATTTT. Protein sequence: CASSLGAGGYTDTQYF. The V gene is TRBV11-2, the J gene TRBJ2-3, with TRBD2 identical over 8 bases. V shed 3 bases and J 2 bases; nucleotides not matched to a gene: 7. Germline CDR1 SGHAT, CDR2 FQNNGV. The CDR3 totals 16 residues.

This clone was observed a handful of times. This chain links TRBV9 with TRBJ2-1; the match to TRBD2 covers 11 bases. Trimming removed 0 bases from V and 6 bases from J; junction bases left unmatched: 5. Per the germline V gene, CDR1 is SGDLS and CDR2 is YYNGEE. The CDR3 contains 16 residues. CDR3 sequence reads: CASSVALLAGVNEQFF. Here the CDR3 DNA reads TGTGCCAGCAGCGTAGCATTACTAGCGGGAGTCAATGAGCAGTTCTTC.

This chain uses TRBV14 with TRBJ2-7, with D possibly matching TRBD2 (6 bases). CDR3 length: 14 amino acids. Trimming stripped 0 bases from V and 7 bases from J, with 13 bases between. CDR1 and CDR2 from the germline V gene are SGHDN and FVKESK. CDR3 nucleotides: TGTGCCAGCAGCCAAGAGTGGTGGGCGGGGGAGCAGTACTTC. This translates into CASSQEWWAGEQYF. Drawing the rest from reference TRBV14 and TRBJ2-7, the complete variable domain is EAGVTQFPSHSVIEKGQTVTLRCDPISGHDNLYWYRRVMGKEIKFLLHFVKESKQDESGMPNNRFLAERTGGTYSTLKVQPAELEDSGVYFCASSQEWWAGEQYFGPGTRLTVT.

DNA of the CDR3: TGTGCCAGCAGCTTAGAGCAGGGCAGCGAGCAGTACTTC. Translated: CASSLEQGSEQYF. The genes are TRBV7-9 and TRBJ2-7; a possible D gene is TRBD1 (5 bases). In germline, CDR1 is SEHNR, CDR2 FQNEAQ (reference sequence). CDR3 length: 13 amino acids. The V and J ends lost 1 base and 6 bases respectively, with 10 bases between them.

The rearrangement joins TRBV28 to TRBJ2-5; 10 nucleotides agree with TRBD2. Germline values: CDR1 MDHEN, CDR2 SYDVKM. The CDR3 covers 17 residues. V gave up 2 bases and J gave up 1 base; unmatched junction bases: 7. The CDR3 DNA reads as TGTGCCAGCAGTTTACTCGCGACTAGCGGGCTCCAAGAGACCCAGTACTTC. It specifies CASSLLATSGLQETQYF.

The chain's CDR3 is CASSPPGGGPGNIQYF. The CDR3 nucleotides are TGTGCCAGCAGCCCCCCTGGGGGGGGGCCAGGGAACATTCAGTACTTC. V and J are TRBV6-6 and TRBJ2-4, with D maybe TRBD2 (7 bases). Germline assignment: CDR1 MNHNY and CDR2 SVGAGI (reference sequence). V lost 6 bases, J lost 7 bases, and 22 bases lay in between. CDR3 length: 16 residues.

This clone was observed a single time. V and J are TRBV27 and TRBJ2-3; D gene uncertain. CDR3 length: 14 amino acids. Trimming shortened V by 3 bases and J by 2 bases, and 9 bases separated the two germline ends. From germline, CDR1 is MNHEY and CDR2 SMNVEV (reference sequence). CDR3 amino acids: CASSFGPHTDTQYF. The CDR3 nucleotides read TGTGCCAGCAGTTTTGGGCCACACACAGATACGCAGTATTTT.

CDR3 nucleotide sequence: TGTGCCAGCAGTTTAGGTGGGGAGAGGTACACCTTC. This encodes CASSLGGERYTF. This chain uses TRBV28 with TRBJ1-2; no firm D call. V lost 2 bases to trimming and J lost 11 bases, with 12 bases between them. Germline CDR1 MDHEN, CDR2 SYDVKM. The CDR3 length is 12 residues.

The chain's CDR3 is CAMTRRGTDTQYF. CDR3 nucleotides: TGTGCCATGACTAGGCGGGGCACAGATACGCAGTATTTT. V gene TRBV13 combines with J gene TRBJ2-3, with a possible D match to TRBD2 (6 bases). Germline V lookup: CDR1 PRHDT, CDR2 FYEKMQ (reference sequence). The CDR3 contains 13 residues. V was pared by 10 bases and J by 1 base, with 12 bases between.

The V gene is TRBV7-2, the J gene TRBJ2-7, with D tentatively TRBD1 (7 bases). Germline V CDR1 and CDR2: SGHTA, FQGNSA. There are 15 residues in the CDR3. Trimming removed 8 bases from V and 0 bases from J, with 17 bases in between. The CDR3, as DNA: TGTGCCAGCTCGGGGGTCGGGACAGCCTCCTACGAGCAGTACTTC. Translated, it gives CASSGVGTASYEQYF.